The 20 T cell receptor beta chains below were found in one sample sequenced in a study of T cells in Graves' hyperthyroidism and ophthalmopathy. The TCR beta CDR3 regions underwent amplification using RNA transcripts as the source. HTBI primers were used for first-round RT-PCR of the TCR CDR3. TCRdb re-analysed the multiplex PCR reads in MiXCR, keeping a single row per CDR3 protein. The sample holds around 700,000 distinct CDR3 sequences; roughly a sixth are singletons and the top ten take 16%. Input material: blood. The receptors were sampled from a woman aged 45-65 years with Graves' hyperthyroidism that later progressed to Graves' ophthalmopathy.

The chain has TRBV3-1 and TRBJ2-5; TRBD2 agrees at 8 bases. Losses at the gene ends were 4 bases for V and 11 bases for J; bases not matched to a gene: 12. The germline V gene has CDR1 LGHDT and CDR2 YNNKEL (reference sequence). This CDR3 region has 14 residues. CDR3: CASSPEATSGGQYF. CDR3 DNA sequence: TGTGCCAGCAGCCCCGAGGCCACTAGCGGAGGACAGTACTTC.

V and J are TRBV14 and TRBJ2-1; 8 positions match TRBD1. Germline trimming cut 3 bases from V and 4 bases from J; bases unmatched to any gene: 11. This CDR3 comprises 17 residues. The V gene's germline CDR1 is SGHDN and CDR2 FVKESK. The CDR3 DNA follows: TGTGCCAGCAGCCACGTGACAGGGGTCGGGGTATACAATGAGCAGTTCTTC. Translating gives CASSHVTGVGVYNEQFF.

Only a few counts were recorded for this clonotype. The CDR3 region has the DNA TGCAGTGCTAGAGTTTTTTTTTTGGCTAGCGGGGGGGCATTCACAGATACGCAGTATTTT. Amino acids: CSARVFFLASGGAFTDTQYF. This chain uses TRBV20-1 with TRBJ2-3, with TRBD2 matching over 12 bases. Germline loops: CDR1 DFQATT, CDR2 SNEGSKA (reference sequence). The J segment lost 2 bases and the V segment lost 1 base, leaving 16 bases of the junction unmatched. This CDR3 has 20 amino acids.

This clonotype was counted a single time. In nucleotides, the CDR3 is TGCAGCGTCGAACAGGGAGGCTACACCTTC. It yields the protein CSVEQGGYTF. The chain employs TRBV29-1 and TRBJ1-2; maybe TRBD1 (6 bases). The CDR3 is made up of 10 amino acids. CDR1 is SQVTM and CDR2 is ANQGSEA in the germline V gene. The germline V and J ends were trimmed by 6 bases and 8 bases, with 10 bases remaining between them.

This clonotype was picked up a small number of times. V and J are TRBV20-1 and TRBJ2-5; 10 bases align to TRBD2. The V segment lost 2 bases and the J segment 5 bases; nucleotides outside the gene matches: 5. Germline V CDR1 and CDR2: DFQATT, SNEGSKA (reference sequence). The CDR3 consists of 14 residues. The CDR3 DNA is TGCAGTGCTAGACTAGCGGGGGATCGGGAGACCCAGTACTTC. Its translation: CSARLAGDRETQYF.

This clonotype showed up just a few times. J is TRBJ1-5 and V is TRBV20-1; possible D gene TRBD1, 5 bases. The CDR3 has 14 amino acids. V lost 2 bases, J lost 1 base, and 9 bases lay in between. Germline V CDR1 and CDR2: DFQATT, SNEGSKA (reference sequence). DNA of the CDR3: TGCAGTGCTAGATCCAGACAGAGCAATCAGCCCCAGCATTTT. Protein product: CSARSRQSNQPQHF.

CDR3 residues: CASSLGDRGPYNSPLHF. The CDR3 bases are TGCGCCAGCAGCTTGGGAGACAGGGGTCCCTATAATTCACCCCTCCACTTT. J is TRBJ1-6 and V is TRBV5-1; TRBD1 matches 8 bases. The V gene's germline CDR1 is SGHRS and CDR2 YFSETQ. V shed 0 bases, J shed 2 bases, and the junction held 4 bases outside the gene matches. The CDR3 has 17 amino acids.

The CDR3 loop reads CSARQGSGNTIYF. The CDR3 bases are TGCAGTGCCCGACAGGGATCTGGAAACACCATATATTTT. This chain links TRBV20-1 with TRBJ1-3; 7 bases line up with TRBD1. Trimming took 6 bases from V and 1 from J; bases not matched to a gene: 3. The CDR3 is 13 amino acids. Germline-derived CDR1 and CDR2 are DFQATT and SNEGSKA (reference sequence).

This clonotype was counted a few times. The chain recombines TRBV6-1 with TRBJ1-3; no clear D gene. Trimming took off 4 bases at V and 4 bases at J, with 8 bases between the two ends. The CDR3 loop spans 13 amino acids. CDR1 and CDR2 from the germline V gene are MNHNS and SASEGT. CDR3 DNA sequence: TGTGCCAGCAGTGCCCCGGGGGGAAACACCATATATTTT. Its translation is CASSAPGGNTIYF.

This clonotype turned up a few times. The gene calls are TRBV6-1 and TRBJ1-5; D gene ambiguous. This CDR3 spans 13 amino acids. Germline V gives CDR1 MNHNS, CDR2 SASEGT. Trimming removed 11 bases at V and 0 bases at J, with 11 bases between. CDR3 amino acids: CAVIDRSNQPQHF. The CDR3 bases are TGTGCCGTAATAGACCGTAGCAATCAGCCCCAGCATTTT.

This clonotype appeared many times. The rearrangement joins TRBV11-2 to TRBJ2-1; D is perhaps TRBD1 or TRBD2 (6 bases each). This CDR3 comprises 16 residues. Germline CDR1 reads SGHAT; CDR2 reads FQNNGV. V lost 5 bases and J 4 bases, leaving 18 bases between the germline ends. As DNA, the CDR3 is TGTGCCAGCAGCGACAGCACGGGGGCGGCTTACAATGAGCAGTTCTTC. This codes for CASSDSTGAAYNEQFF.

The chain combines TRBV5-1 with TRBJ2-7, with 9 positions matching TRBD1. This CDR3 is built from 13 residues. From germline, CDR1 is SGHRS and CDR2 YFSETQ. V lost 6 bases and J lost 3; bases outside the gene matches: 4. The CDR3 region has the DNA TGCGCCAGCATGGGGACAGGGTTCTACGAGCAGTACTTC. Amino acid sequence: CASMGTGFYEQYF.

This clonotype showed up just once. The chain links TRBV19 to TRBJ1-3; TRBD1 is a possible D gene (5 bases). Trimming pared 6 bases from V and 0 bases from J, leaving 15 bases between. The CDR3 runs 16 residues. Germline V lookup: CDR1 LNHDA, CDR2 SQIVND (reference sequence). Here the CDR3 DNA reads TGTGCCAGTAGCCCCTCTGGACACAACTCTGGAAACACCATATATTTT. Protein product: CASSPSGHNSGNTIYF.

This clonotype was observed at least ten times. The rearrangement uses TRBV11-2 and TRBJ2-1, with D perhaps TRBD1 (6 bases). Germline V CDR1 and CDR2: SGHAT, FQNNGV. V shed 5 bases and J shed 4 bases, with 15 bases lying between them. The CDR3 contains 15 residues. The CDR3 DNA follows: TGTGCCAGCAGCCTAGCCGGGACATTTTACAATGAGCAGTTCTTC. Its protein product is CASSLAGTFYNEQFF.

The J gene is TRBJ1-6, the V gene TRBV9; no reliable D call. Germline-derived CDR1 and CDR2 are SGDLS and YYNGEE. Trimming left V 0 bases short and J 5 bases short, with 9 bases between. The CDR3 loop spans 15 amino acids. The CDR3 region is CASSVGGDHNSPLHF. CDR3 sequence (DNA): TGTGCCAGCAGCGTAGGTGGGGATCATAATTCACCCCTCCACTTT.

This clonotype has only a few counts. The chain has TRBV2 and TRBJ2-3; 7 bases agree with TRBD1. J gave up 2 bases and V 2 bases, and 4 bases lay outside the gene matches. Germline V gene sequence: CDR1 SNHLY, CDR2 FYNNEI. The length of the CDR3 is 15 residues. The CDR3 protein is CASSEYTGDTDTQYF. The CDR3 DNA reads TGTGCCAGCAGTGAATATACAGGGGACACAGATACGCAGTATTTT.

The rearrangement links TRBV11-1 to TRBJ2-1, with TRBD1 identical over 7 bases. This CDR3 is built from 14 residues. Trimming took 3 bases from V and 12 from J; bases not matched to a gene: 11. Per germline, CDR1 SGHAT and CDR2 FQDESV (reference sequence). CDR3 sequence: CASSFVTGASGQFF. The CDR3 bases are TGTGCCAGCAGCTTCGTAACAGGGGCCTCAGGGCAGTTCTTC.

The genes are TRBV6-1 and TRBJ1-1; TRBD1 matches at 8 bases. Germline V CDR1 and CDR2: MNHNS, SASEGT. CDR3 length: 17 amino acids. The trim removed 6 bases at V and 6 bases at J, leaving 18 bases unmatched. The DNA of the CDR3 is TGTGCCAGCAGCCCTCAGGGGGCTGGGGGAGTTGGCGCTGAAGCTTTCTTT. This gives the protein CASSPQGAGGVGAEAFF.

This clonotype was detected a few times. This may be a read error, as it is one base from a much larger clone. The chain recombines TRBV11-2 with TRBJ1-1; TRBD1 is a possible D gene (6 bases). Looked up from germline, CDR1 is SGHAT and CDR2 is FQNNGV. The V gene lost 0 bases and the J gene lost 3 bases, with 11 bases spanning the gap. The CDR3 extends over 15 amino acids. CDR3 protein: CASSLEYGGDTEAFF. The DNA for the CDR3 is TGTGCCAGCAGCTTAGAATACGGGGGCGACACTGAAGCTTTCTTT. Full variable domain (missing parts from reference TRBV11-2 and TRBJ1-1): EAGVAQSPRYKIIEKRQSVAFWCNPISGHATLYWYQQILGQGPKLLIQFQNNGVVDDSQLPKDRFSAERLKGVDSTLKIQPAKLEDSAVYLCASSLEYGGDTEAFFGQGTRLTVV.

This clonotype has ten or more counts. This sequence joins TRBV6-1 and TRBJ1-1, with 9 bases aligning to TRBD1. This CDR3 has 15 residues. V shed 5 bases and J 3 bases; nucleotides not matched to a gene: 7. Germline CDR1 is MNHNS and CDR2 is SASEGT. The CDR3 here is CASSFRTGEDTEAFF. In DNA, the CDR3 is TGTGCCAGCAGTTTTCGGACAGGGGAGGACACTGAAGCTTTCTTT.